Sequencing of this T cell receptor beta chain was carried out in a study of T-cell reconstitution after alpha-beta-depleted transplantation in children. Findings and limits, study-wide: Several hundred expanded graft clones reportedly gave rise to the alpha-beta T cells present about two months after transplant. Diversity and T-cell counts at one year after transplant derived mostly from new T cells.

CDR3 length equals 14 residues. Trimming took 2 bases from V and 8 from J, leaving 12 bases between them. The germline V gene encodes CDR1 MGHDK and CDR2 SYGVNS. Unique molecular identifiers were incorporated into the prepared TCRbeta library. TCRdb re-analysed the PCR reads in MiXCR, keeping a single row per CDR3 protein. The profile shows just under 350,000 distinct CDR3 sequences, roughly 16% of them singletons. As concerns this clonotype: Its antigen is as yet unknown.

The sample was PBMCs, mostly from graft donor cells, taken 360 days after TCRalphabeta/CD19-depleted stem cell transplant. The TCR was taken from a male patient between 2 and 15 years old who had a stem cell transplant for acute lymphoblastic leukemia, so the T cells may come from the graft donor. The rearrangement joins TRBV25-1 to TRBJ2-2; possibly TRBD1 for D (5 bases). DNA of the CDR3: TGTGCCAGCAGTGAAGACAGATTGCGAGGGGAGCTGTTTTTT. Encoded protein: CASSEDRLRGELFF.